Below are 21 T cell receptor beta chains sequenced from a single sample in a study of shared clonotypes between healthy human individuals. Produced via immunoSEQ multiplex PCR; TCRdb's table is partial and in-frame only. The sample yields 95,000 to 120,000 clones, 68% seen once. The sample was memory CD8+ T cells sorted from blood. Subset indicated: CD45RO+ cells pooled with CCR7-negative TemRA cells. The receptor set was obtained from a woman aged 30 to 39 in good health.

The rearrangement links TRBV12-5 to TRBJ2-3; 7 bases map to TRBD2. Germline V gene sequence: CDR1 LGHNT, CDR2 FRNRAP. The junction had 7 bases not matched to a gene; V was cut back by 1 base and J by 3 bases. The CDR3 has 16 amino acids. The chain's CDR3 is CASGLGSGIQTDTQYF. CDR3 DNA: TGTGCTAGTGGTTTGGGAAGCGGGATCCAGACAGATACGCAGTATTTT. Filled out from reference TRBV12-5 and TRBJ2-3, the complete variable domain reads DARVTQTPRHKVTEMGQEVTMRCQPILGHNTVFWYRQTMMQGLELLAYFRNRAPLDDSGMPKDRFSAEMPDATLATLKIQPSEPRDSAVYFCASGLGSGIQTDTQYFGPGTRLTVL.

The V call is TRBV27, the J call TRBJ1-4, with D hard to call. The V gene lost 4 bases and the J gene lost 0 bases, with 12 bases spanning the gap. The germline V gene has CDR1 MNHEY and CDR2 SMNVEV (reference sequence). This CDR3 region has 16 residues. The CDR3 is CASSSVTAATNEKLFF. The CDR3 DNA sequence: TGTGCCAGCAGTTCGGTGACGGCGGCAACTAATGAAAAACTGTTTTTT.

Notes on this clone: The junction departs from the called germline gene at one end, perhaps through a read error. CDR3 loop: CANSLVVASSYNEQFF. The CDR3 region has the DNA TGCGCCAACAGCTTGGTAGTCGCTTCCTCCTACAATGAGCAGTTCTTC. The genes are TRBV5-1 and TRBJ2-1; D gene uncertain. This CDR3 contains 16 residues. Germline V lookup: CDR1 SGHRS, CDR2 YFSETQ.

The chain uses TRBV5-1 and TRBJ2-7, with 7 nucleotides matching TRBD2. The length of the CDR3 is 13 residues. Germline assignment: CDR1 SGHRS and CDR2 YFSETQ. Trimming at V came to 2 bases and at J to 4 bases, leaving 3 bases not matched to a gene. The CDR3 region is CASSLSGGYEQYF. The CDR3 DNA follows: TGCGCCAGCAGCTTATCGGGAGGATACGAGCAGTACTTC.

The rearrangement links TRBV11-2 to TRBJ2-7; no clear D gene. The CDR3 spans 13 residues. In germline, CDR1 is SGHAT, CDR2 FQNNGV. Trimming removed 1 base at V and 4 bases at J, with 8 bases between. CDR3 sequence reads: CASSLGSGYEQYF. The CDR3 DNA sequence: TGTGCCAGCAGCTTAGGTAGTGGGTACGAGCAGTACTTC. Full variable domain (outside the CDR3, taken from reference TRBV11-2 and TRBJ2-7): EAGVAQSPRYKIIEKRQSVAFWCNPISGHATLYWYQQILGQGPKLLIQFQNNGVVDDSQLPKDRFSAERLKGVDSTLKIQPAKLEDSAVYLCASSLGSGYEQYFGPGTRLTVT.

The chain couples TRBV6-1 to TRBJ2-7; possible D gene TRBD1, 5 bases. The CDR3 is made up of 15 amino acids. Per the germline V gene, CDR1 is MNHNS and CDR2 is SASEGT. V lost 2 bases and J 3 bases, leaving 14 bases between the germline ends. CDR3 sequence: CASSEPIDSFYEQYF. The CDR3 DNA sequence: TGTGCCAGCAGTGAACCGATCGACAGTTTCTACGAGCAGTACTTC.

This chain links TRBV7-7 with TRBJ2-1; TRBD2 matches 7 bases. CDR3 length: 15 residues. Germline V CDR1 and CDR2: SSHAT, FNYEAQ (reference sequence). The V gene end was trimmed by 5 bases and the J gene end by 5 bases; junction bases not matched to a gene: 9. The CDR3 sequence: CASSPWTRANNEQFF. The DNA of the CDR3 is TGTGCCAGCAGCCCATGGACTAGGGCCAACAATGAGCAGTTCTTC.

This clone was counted a few times. The rearrangement uses TRBV27 and TRBJ2-5; D is uncertain. This CDR3 is built from 16 residues. V lost 4 bases to trimming and J lost 3 bases, with 18 bases between them. Germline CDR1 reads MNHEY; CDR2 reads SMNVEV (reference sequence). The CDR3 region has the DNA TGTGCCAGCAGTTCTAGAGGAGTAAGAGTAGAAGAGACCCAGTACTTC. This translates into CASSSRGVRVEETQYF.

The genes are TRBV5-1 and TRBJ2-7, with D possibly matching TRBD2 (5 bases). V was pared by 4 bases and J by 0 bases, with 20 bases between. CDR1 SGHRS and CDR2 YFSETQ come from the germline V gene. CDR3 length: 17 amino acids. The CDR3 DNA sequence: TGCGCCAGCAGCCAGATGGTCGGCGCAGGACTCTCCTACGAGCAGTACTTC. Its translation is CASSQMVGAGLSYEQYF. The whole variable domain, filled in from reference TRBV5-1 and TRBJ2-7, reads KAGVTQTPRYLIKTRGQQVTLSCSPISGHRSVSWYQQTPGQGLQFLFEYFSETQRNKGNFPGRFSGRQFSNSRSEMNVSTLELGDSALYLCASSQMVGAGLSYEQYFGPGTRLTVT.

A few counts support this clone. The V gene is TRBV6-6, the J gene TRBJ1-4; D gene uncertain. V was pared by 0 bases and J by 5 bases, with 10 bases between. The CDR3 is made up of 15 amino acids. Per germline, CDR1 MNHNY and CDR2 SVGAGI (reference sequence). For the CDR3, the DNA is TGTGCCAGCAGTTACTCGTCGAACAGAAATGAAAAACTGTTTTTT. Translating it yields CASSYSSNRNEKLFF.

As concerns this clone: At one boundary the junction diverges from the germline segment, which might be a read error. Additional DNA sequences in this sample encode the identical CDR3. V gene TRBV19 combines with J gene TRBJ2-3; 7 bases are shared with TRBD1. CDR1 and CDR2 (germline): LNHDA, SQIVND (reference sequence). This CDR3 spans 17 amino acids. This CDR3 is CASSMDRPDPSTDTQYF. The CDR3 DNA follows: TGTGCCAGCAGTATGGACAGGCCGGACCCCTCAACAGATACGCAGTATTTT.

The chain has TRBV6-5 and TRBJ2-1; the match to TRBD2 covers 7 bases. This CDR3 is 15 amino acids long. J was trimmed by 16 bases and V by 4 bases; bases with no gene match: 19. The V gene's germline CDR1 is MNHEY and CDR2 SVGAGI. CDR3: CASSLTTGGLGRIFF. CDR3 DNA: TGTGCCAGCAGTTTAACGACGGGGGGACTGGGTCGGATTTTCTTC.

This clone showed up many times. This chain links TRBV29-1 with TRBJ2-1; 10 bases line up with TRBD2. Trimming took 4 bases from V and 0 from J; bases not matched to a gene: 6. Germline V gene sequence: CDR1 SQVTM, CDR2 ANQGSEA. The length of the CDR3 is 16 residues. Here the CDR3 reads CSVVTSGLSSYNEQFF. As DNA, the CDR3 is TGCAGCGTTGTGACTAGCGGGCTCTCCTCCTACAATGAGCAGTTCTTC.

The CDR3 nucleotides read TGCAGCACACGGGACAGCGATCAGCCCCAGCATTTT. Translating gives CSTRDSDQPQHF. The J gene is TRBJ1-5, the V gene TRBV29-1, with 7 bases fitting TRBD1. The CDR3 extends over 12 amino acids. Unmatched junction bases numbered 6, after V lost 8 bases and J lost 5 bases. Looked up from germline, CDR1 is SQVTM and CDR2 is ANQGSEA.

J is TRBJ1-1 and V is TRBV5-1; maybe TRBD1 (5 bases). The CDR3 has 12 amino acids. The V end lost 2 bases, the J end lost 7 bases, and 9 bases lay between the germline ends. Germline assignment: CDR1 SGHRS and CDR2 YFSETQ. In nucleotides, the CDR3 is TGCGCCAGCAGCTTCGACAGACGTGAAGCTTTCTTT. Translating gives CASSFDRREAFF.

The chain has TRBV14 and TRBJ2-1; D tentatively reads TRBD1 or TRBD2 (5 bases each). V shed 4 bases and J shed 5 bases, with 15 bases lying between them. This CDR3 is 15 amino acids long. CDR1 is SGHDN, CDR2 FVKESK, per germline. CDR3 loop: CASSPAGTSHNEQFF. The CDR3 nucleotides are TGTGCCAGCAGCCCGGCCGGGACGTCACACAATGAGCAGTTCTTC. The full variable domain, rest sourced from reference TRBV14 and TRBJ2-1, is EAGVTQFPSHSVIEKGQTVTLRCDPISGHDNLYWYRRVMGKEIKFLLHFVKESKQDESGMPNNRFLAERTGGTYSTLKVQPAELEDSGVYFCASSPAGTSHNEQFFGPGTRLTVL.

This clone was detected only a few times. V is TRBV6-6 and J is TRBJ1-2; maybe TRBD1 (5 bases). V dropped 0 bases and J dropped 4 bases, with 9 bases sitting between them. The CDR3 spans 14 residues. In germline, CDR1 is MNHNY, CDR2 SVGAGI (reference sequence). The CDR3 region has the DNA TGTGCCAGCAGTTACTCTGTCGGGGCCTATGGCTACACCTTC. Its translation is CASSYSVGAYGYTF.

This clone appeared once. The V call is TRBV7-9, the J call TRBJ1-3; D remains unclear. This CDR3 contains 18 residues. Trimming cost V 3 bases and J 3 bases, with 21 bases left between them. Germline V CDR1 and CDR2: SEHNR, FQNEAQ (reference sequence). CDR3 sequence: CASSFRGQIHRIGNTIYF. The CDR3 DNA sequence: TGTGCCAGCAGCTTTCGTGGGCAGATACATAGAATTGGAAACACCATATATTTT.

This rearrangement joins TRBV5-1 to TRBJ2-7; 9 nucleotides align to TRBD1. Germline V lookup: CDR1 SGHRS, CDR2 YFSETQ. V shed 7 bases and J 5 bases; nucleotides not matched to a gene: 10. The length of the CDR3 is 14 residues. CDR3 region: CASGRGQGFDEQYF. CDR3 coding DNA: TGCGCCAGCGGTCGCGGACAGGGGTTCGACGAGCAGTACTTC.

This clone was picked up one time. V is TRBV5-6 and J is TRBJ1-5, with D tentatively TRBD1 (5 bases). The CDR3 spans 13 residues. Germline V gene data show CDR1 as SGHDT and CDR2 as YYEEEE. V was clipped by 0 bases and J by 7 bases, with 8 bases between them. Written as DNA, the CDR3 is TGTGCCAGCAGCTTGGCAGGGAACCAGCCCCAGCATTTT. The encoded protein is CASSLAGNQPQHF. Full variable domain (remainder filled in from reference TRBV5-6 and TRBJ1-5): DAGVTQSPTHLIKTRGQQVTLRCSPKSGHDTVSWYQQALGQGPQFIFQYYEEEERQRGNFPDRFSGHQFPNYSSELNVNALLLGDSALYLCASSLAGNQPQHFGDGTRLSIL.

The gene calls are TRBV19 and TRBJ2-7, with 10 bases lining up with TRBD1. CDR3 length equals 16 residues. The germline V gene has CDR1 LNHDA and CDR2 SQIVND (reference sequence). Trimming at V came to 5 bases and at J to 4 bases, leaving 11 bases not matched to a gene. The CDR3 here is CASSARRDRGSYEQYF. The CDR3 bases are TGTGCCAGTAGTGCTCGACGGGACAGGGGATCTTACGAGCAGTACTTC.